This T cell receptor (beta chain) was sequenced for a study of T cells in localized non-small cell lung cancer. Findings and caveats of the study: It was uninvolved adjacent lung that showed the highest T cell clonality, exceeding tumor. Because sequencing included only one region (of the tumor), heterogeneity remains possible.

Germline V gene lookup returns CDR1 MNHEY and CDR2 SVGAGI. The CDR3 covers 14 residues. The ends lost 4 bases at V and 2 bases at J; junction bases unmatched: 2. Profiled with immunoSEQ multiplex PCR; TCRdb holds only in-frame clones, not every one. The data contain roughly 25,000 clones, approximately 84% of them singletons. Details on this clone: As yet, its antigen is unknown. This sample also contains other DNA sequences that code for the same CDR3.

This clonotype was obtained from a male donor aged 60 or older with stage I squamous cell lung carcinoma. The specimen comprised peripheral blood, sampled before any cancer treatment. V is TRBV6-5 and J is TRBJ1-3; 7 nucleotides match TRBD1. CDR3: CASSSGTAGNTIYF. CDR3 sequence (DNA): TGTGCCAGCAGTTCGGGGACAGCTGGAAACACCATATATTTT.